These 8 T cell receptor beta chains originate from one sample sequenced in a study of T-cell memory formation after mild COVID-19. One entry per CDR3 protein, called by TCRdb with MiXCR from the 5' RACE reads. The data contain around 370,000 distinct CDR3 sequences, more than 20% of them singletons. Sample: PBMCs or a T cell subset sorted from them (not recorded which). These receptors were collected from an adult woman who had mild COVID-19 (a few samples of this study predate the infection). Cell type and time point are not known.

This clonotype was counted a few times. V usage is TRBV6-5 and J usage is TRBJ1-2; D remains ambiguous. V was pared by 0 bases and J by 4 bases, with 12 bases between. The germline V gene has CDR1 MNHEY and CDR2 SVGAGI. CDR3 size: 15 residues. The CDR3 here is CASSYSTAGFYGYTF. Written as DNA, the CDR3 is TGTGCCAGCAGTTACTCGACCGCAGGCTTCTATGGCTACACCTTC.

There are a few counts of this clonotype. The chain joins TRBV27 to TRBJ1-3; 8 bases align to TRBD1. CDR1 and CDR2 (germline): MNHEY, SMNVEV (reference sequence). This CDR3 is built from 14 residues. V shed 6 bases and J 2 bases; nucleotides not matched to a gene: 3. The CDR3 sequence is CASRRTGTGNTIYF. The CDR3 region has the DNA TGTGCCAGCAGAAGGACAGGGACTGGAAACACCATATATTTT.

This clonotype occurred a few times. The rearrangement links TRBV11-2 to TRBJ2-2, with 9 positions matching TRBD2. J gave up 2 bases and V 4 bases, and 8 bases lay outside the gene matches. Germline V gene sequence: CDR1 SGHAT, CDR2 FQNNGV. This CDR3 is 17 amino acids long. The CDR3 here is CASSSPTSGRNTGELFF. The CDR3 bases are TGTGCCAGCAGCTCTCCGACTAGCGGCCGAAACACCGGGGAGCTGTTTTTT.

The chain employs TRBV5-4 and TRBJ1-1; D remains unclear. Trimming stripped 4 bases from V and 7 bases from J, with 14 bases between. Germline CDR1 SGHNT, CDR2 YYREEE (reference sequence). CDR3 size: 13 residues. The CDR3 protein is CASSLALGGEAFF. The CDR3 DNA is TGTGCCAGCAGCCTCGCACTTGGAGGTGAAGCTTTCTTT.

This chain links TRBV12-3 or TRBV12-4 with TRBJ2-7, with 7 bases fitting TRBD1. CDR3 length: 13 amino acids. With 7 bases clipped from V and 7 bases from J, the junction kept 10 bases outside the gene matches. CDR3: CASTQQGRGEQYF. The CDR3 DNA reads TGTGCCAGCACCCAACAGGGGCGCGGTGAGCAGTACTTC.

J is TRBJ1-3 and V is TRBV6-6, with 7 bases identical to TRBD1. CDR1 and CDR2 (germline): MNHNY, SVGAGI (reference sequence). CDR3 size: 14 residues. J gave up 2 bases and V 10 bases, and 8 bases lay outside the gene matches. The CDR3 is CATGGTRAGNTIYF. CDR3 DNA: TGTGCCACAGGGGGGACAAGGGCTGGAAACACCATATATTTT.

The chain has TRBV7-9 and TRBJ1-1, with D uncertain. In germline, CDR1 is SEHNR, CDR2 FQNEAQ (reference sequence). This CDR3 contains 15 residues. Trimming took 4 bases from V and 0 from J, leaving 12 bases between them. DNA for the CDR3: TGTGCCAGCAGCTACCAGGTACCTATGAACACTGAAGCTTTCTTT. Amino acid sequence: CASSYQVPMNTEAFF.

This clonotype has at least ten counts. The gene calls are TRBV10-3 and TRBJ1-1; D is uncertain. CDR1 and CDR2 from the germline V gene are ENHRY and SYGVKD. The V gene lost 3 bases and the J gene lost 4 bases, with 9 bases spanning the gap. The CDR3 has 13 amino acids. CDR3 sequence reads: CAISEAGFTEAFF. CDR3 bases: TGTGCCATCAGTGAAGCGGGGTTCACTGAAGCTTTCTTT.